The 3 T cell receptor beta chains below come from one sample, sequenced in a study of shared clonotypes between healthy human individuals. Clones were read by immunoSEQ multiplex PCR, and TCRdb kept only the in-frame ones, dropping some. The sample lists 2 million to 2.5 million clones, about 90% occurring once. Sequencing was done on a sample of naive CD4+ T cells from PBMCs. Subset specified: CD45RA+ positively selected. These receptors originate from a man younger than 35 in good health. Some clones in this sample may be carry-over from other donors' samples.

The sample holds a few counts of this clone. This chain links TRBV4-2 with TRBJ1-5, with 8 nucleotides matching TRBD1. V lost 2 bases, J lost 6 bases, and 9 bases stayed unmatched. Per the germline V gene, CDR1 is LGHNA and CDR2 is YNFKEQ. The CDR3 covers 16 residues. CDR3 amino acids: CASSQNPTGEGQPQHF. The CDR3 DNA follows: TGTGCCAGCAGCCAAAACCCGACAGGGGAGGGTCAGCCCCAGCATTTT.

The chain uses TRBV28 and TRBJ2-5; 8 nucleotides agree with TRBD1. Trimming cost V 5 bases and J 0 bases; bases outside gene matches: 5. Germline CDR1 and CDR2: MDHEN and SYDVKM. This CDR3 spans 15 amino acids. This CDR3 is CASSPTGGYQETQYF. The CDR3, as DNA: TGTGCCAGCAGTCCAACAGGGGGATACCAAGAGACCCAGTACTTC.

This chain connects TRBV9 to TRBJ2-3, with D tentatively TRBD1 or TRBD2 (6 bases each). The germline V gene has CDR1 SGDLS and CDR2 YYNGEE. Trimming shortened V by 0 bases and J by 4 bases, and 18 bases separated the two germline ends. The CDR3 length is 17 residues. DNA for the CDR3: TGTGCCAGCAGCGTAGCGCCCCCCAGGGGAGGCGCAGATACGCAGTATTTT. The encoded protein is CASSVAPPRGGADTQYF. The full variable domain, completed using reference TRBV9 and TRBJ2-3, is DSGVTQTPKHLITATGQRVTLRCSPRSGDLSVYWYQQSLDQGLQFLIQYYNGEERAKGNILERFSAQQFPDLHSELNLSSLELGDSALYFCASSVAPPRGGADTQYFGPGTRLTVL.